This T cell receptor beta chain was profiled in a study of vaccination effects on CD4 cells after COVID-19. To note about this clone: Its specificity is unknown.

Antigen-specific CD4+ T cells were first expanded with viral peptide pools by the ViraFEST assay and only then sequenced. The culture ran for 10 days before CD4+ T cells were isolated. Two-dose vaccination with either BNT162b2 or mRNA-1273 was given to the participants. The table came from immunoSEQ multiplex PCR; TCRdb's copy has only in-frame clones and leaves some out. The sample lists under 80,000 clones, around four fifths occurring once. This CDR3 region has 13 residues. Looked up from germline, CDR1 is ENHRY and CDR2 is SYGVKD. V lost 6 bases and J lost 5, with 13 bases in between. This TCR derives from a human donor who received a COVID-19 vaccine. The chain recombines TRBV10-3 with TRBJ2-5, with a tentative D call TRBD2 (6 bases). The sample here was CD4+ T cells from PBMCs cultured with HCoV-229E spike peptides, taken after COVID-19 vaccination. The CDR3 nucleotides read TGTGCCATCAGGGAAACTAGCCTCGAGACCCAGTACTTC. Translated, it gives CAIRETSLETQYF.